This entry is about one T cell receptor (beta chain). This entry is derived from a study of shared clonotypes between healthy human individuals. For each subset, genomic DNA was distributed in equal portions over several immunoSEQ plates. Per the original methods: Owing to the provision of junction-only sequences devoid of quality scores by immunoSEQ, filtering differed. The assay was immunoSEQ multiplex PCR, and TCRdb's table has in-frame clones only and misses some. From that table come the V and J calls and clone size; the DNA was used to work out D and trimming. The sample lists fewer than 650,000 clones; roughly four fifths were seen once. The donor population consisted of healthy HIV-negative adults with no recent acute infections or vaccinations. Every donor was a Caucasian adult from Nashville, Tennessee. V dropped 4 bases and J dropped 2; count of bases not matched to a gene: 8. From germline, CDR1 is ENHRY and CDR2 SYGVKD. The CDR3 runs 15 residues.

This receptor was taken from a woman aged 35 to 49 in good health. Some clones in this sample may be carry-over from other donors' samples. The chain recombines TRBV10-3 with TRBJ2-7; TRBD1 matches at 7 bases. Sequencing was done on a sample of PBMCs. As DNA, the CDR3 is TGTGCCATCAGTGCACAGGGGATTCTCGCCTACGAGCAGTACTTC. Protein: CAISAQGILAYEQYF.